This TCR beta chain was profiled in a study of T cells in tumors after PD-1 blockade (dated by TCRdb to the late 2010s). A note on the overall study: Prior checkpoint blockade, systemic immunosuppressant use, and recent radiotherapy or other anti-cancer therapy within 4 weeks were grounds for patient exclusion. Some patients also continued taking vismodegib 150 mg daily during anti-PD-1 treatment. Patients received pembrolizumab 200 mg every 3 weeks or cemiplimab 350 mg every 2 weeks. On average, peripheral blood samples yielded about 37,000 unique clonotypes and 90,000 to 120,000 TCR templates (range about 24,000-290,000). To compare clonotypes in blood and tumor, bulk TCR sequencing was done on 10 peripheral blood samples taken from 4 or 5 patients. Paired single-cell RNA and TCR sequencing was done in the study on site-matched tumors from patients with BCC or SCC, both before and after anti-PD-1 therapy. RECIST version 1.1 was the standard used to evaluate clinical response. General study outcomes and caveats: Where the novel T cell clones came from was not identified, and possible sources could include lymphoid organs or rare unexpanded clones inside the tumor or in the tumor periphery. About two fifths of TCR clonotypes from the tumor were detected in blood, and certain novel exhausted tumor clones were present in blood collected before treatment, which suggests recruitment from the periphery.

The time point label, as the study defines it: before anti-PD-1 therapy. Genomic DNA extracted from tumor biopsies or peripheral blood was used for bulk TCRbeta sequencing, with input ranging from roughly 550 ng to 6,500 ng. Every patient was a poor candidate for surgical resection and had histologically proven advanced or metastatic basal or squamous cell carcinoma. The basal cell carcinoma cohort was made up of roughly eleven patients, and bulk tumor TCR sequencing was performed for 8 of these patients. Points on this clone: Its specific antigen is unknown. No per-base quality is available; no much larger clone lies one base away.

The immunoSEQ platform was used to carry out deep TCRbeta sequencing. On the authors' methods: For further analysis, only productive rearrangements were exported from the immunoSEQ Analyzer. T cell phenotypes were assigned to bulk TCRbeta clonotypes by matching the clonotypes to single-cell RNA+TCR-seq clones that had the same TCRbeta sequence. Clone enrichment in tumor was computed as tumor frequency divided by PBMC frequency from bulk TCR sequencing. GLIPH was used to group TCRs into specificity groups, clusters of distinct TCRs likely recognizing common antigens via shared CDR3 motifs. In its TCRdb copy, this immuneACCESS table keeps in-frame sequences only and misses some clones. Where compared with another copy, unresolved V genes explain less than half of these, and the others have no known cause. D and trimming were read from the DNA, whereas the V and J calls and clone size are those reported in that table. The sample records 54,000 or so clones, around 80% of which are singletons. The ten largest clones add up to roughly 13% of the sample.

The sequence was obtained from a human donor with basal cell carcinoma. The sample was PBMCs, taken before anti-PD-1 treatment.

The DNA sequence follows: TGTGCCAGTAGTATAGGTTGGGGTCAGCCCCAGCATTTT. This sequence encodes CASSIGWGQPQHF. The chain is assembled from TRBV19 and TRBJ1-5; the D gene identity is not certain. The CDR1 and CDR2 encoded by the germline V gene (reference sequence) are LNHDA and SQIVND. V and J lose 1 base and 6 bases, and a span of 7 bases separates them. The CDR3 sequence holds 13 residues, the cysteine and phenylalanine included. Only the CDR3 part of the read is kept: 39 bases, read in frame from the first base. With the portions outside the CDR3 filled from the reference TRBV19 and TRBJ1-5 genes, the complete variable region becomes DGGITQSPKYLFRKEGQNVTLSCEQNLNHDAMYWYRQDPGQGLRLIYYSQIVNDFQKGDIAEGYSVSREKKESFPLTVTSAQKNPTAFYLCASSIGWGQPQHFGDGTRLSIL.